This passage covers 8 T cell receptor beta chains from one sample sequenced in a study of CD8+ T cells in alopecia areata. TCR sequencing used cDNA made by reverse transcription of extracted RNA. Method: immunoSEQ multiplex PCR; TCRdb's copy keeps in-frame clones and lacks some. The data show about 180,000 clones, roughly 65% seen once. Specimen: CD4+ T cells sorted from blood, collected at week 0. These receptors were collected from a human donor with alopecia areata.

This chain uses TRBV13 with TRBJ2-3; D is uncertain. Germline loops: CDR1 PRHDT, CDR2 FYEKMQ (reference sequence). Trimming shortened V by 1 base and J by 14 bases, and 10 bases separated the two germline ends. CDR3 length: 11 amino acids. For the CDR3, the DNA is TGTGCCAGCAGCTTAGTTACCCATCCGTATTTT. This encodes CASSLVTHPYF.

The CDR3 region is CSVKGTGYEQYF. CDR3 bases: TGCAGCGTTAAAGGGACAGGGTACGAGCAGTACTTC. V is TRBV29-1 and J is TRBJ2-7; 9 bases are shared with TRBD1. CDR1 and CDR2 from the germline V gene are SQVTM and ANQGSEA. The CDR3 covers 12 residues. The ends lost 5 bases at V and 4 bases at J; junction bases unmatched: 3.

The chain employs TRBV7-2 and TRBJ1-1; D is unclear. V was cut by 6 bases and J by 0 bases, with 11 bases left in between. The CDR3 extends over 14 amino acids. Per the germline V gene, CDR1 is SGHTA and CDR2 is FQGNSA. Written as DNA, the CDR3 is TGTGCCAGCAGTTTGAGGAACATGAACACTGAAGCTTTCTTT. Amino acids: CASSLRNMNTEAFF. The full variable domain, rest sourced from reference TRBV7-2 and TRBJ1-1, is GAGVSQSPSNKVTEKGKDVELRCDPISGHTALYWYRQSLGQGLEFLIYFQGNSAPDKSGLPSDRFSAERTGGSVSTLTIQRTQQEDSAVYLCASSLRNMNTEAFFGQGTRLTVV.

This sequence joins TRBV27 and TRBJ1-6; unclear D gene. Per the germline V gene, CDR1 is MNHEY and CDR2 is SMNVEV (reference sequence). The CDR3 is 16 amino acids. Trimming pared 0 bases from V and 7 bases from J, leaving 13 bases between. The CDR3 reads CASSLSSALGNSPLHF. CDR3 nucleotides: TGTGCCAGCAGTTTATCTTCAGCTCTAGGAAATTCACCCCTCCACTTT.

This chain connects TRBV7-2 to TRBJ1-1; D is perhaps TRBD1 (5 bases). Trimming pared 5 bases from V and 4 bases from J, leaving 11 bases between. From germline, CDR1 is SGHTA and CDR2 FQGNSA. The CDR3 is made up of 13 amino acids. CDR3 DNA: TGTGCCAGCAGCCTAATGAGGGGCACTGAAGCTTTCTTT. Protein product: CASSLMRGTEAFF.

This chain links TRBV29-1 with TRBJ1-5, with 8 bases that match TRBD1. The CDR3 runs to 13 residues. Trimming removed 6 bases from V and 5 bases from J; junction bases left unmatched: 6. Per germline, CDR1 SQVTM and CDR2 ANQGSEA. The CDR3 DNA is TGCAGCGTCGGACAGGGTTGGGATCAGCCCCAGCATTTT. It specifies CSVGQGWDQPQHF.

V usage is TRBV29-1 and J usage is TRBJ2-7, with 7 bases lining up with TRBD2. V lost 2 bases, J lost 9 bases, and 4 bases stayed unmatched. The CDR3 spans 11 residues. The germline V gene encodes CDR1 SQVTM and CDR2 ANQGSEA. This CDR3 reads CSVEQTSVQYF. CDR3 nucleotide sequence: TGCAGCGTTGAACAAACTAGCGTGCAGTACTTC.

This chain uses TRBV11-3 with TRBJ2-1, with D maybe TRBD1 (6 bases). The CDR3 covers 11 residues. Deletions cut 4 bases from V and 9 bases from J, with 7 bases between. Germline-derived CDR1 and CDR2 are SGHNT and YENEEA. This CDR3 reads CASSSQGEQFF. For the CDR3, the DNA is TGTGCCAGCAGCTCACAGGGTGAGCAGTTCTTC.